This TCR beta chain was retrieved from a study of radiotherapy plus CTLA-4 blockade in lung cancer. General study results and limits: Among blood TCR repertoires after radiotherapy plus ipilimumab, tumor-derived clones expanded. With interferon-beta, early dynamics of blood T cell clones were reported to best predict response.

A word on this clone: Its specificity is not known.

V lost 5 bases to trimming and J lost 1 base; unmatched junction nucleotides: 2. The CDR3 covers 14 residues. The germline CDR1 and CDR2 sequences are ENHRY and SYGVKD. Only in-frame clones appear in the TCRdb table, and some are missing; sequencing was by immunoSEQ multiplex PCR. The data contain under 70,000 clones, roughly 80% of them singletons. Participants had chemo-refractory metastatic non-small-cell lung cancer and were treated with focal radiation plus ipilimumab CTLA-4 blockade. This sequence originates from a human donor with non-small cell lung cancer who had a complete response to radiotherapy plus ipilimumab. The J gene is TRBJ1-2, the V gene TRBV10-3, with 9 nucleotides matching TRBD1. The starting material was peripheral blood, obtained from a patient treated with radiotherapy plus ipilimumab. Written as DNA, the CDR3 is TGTGCCATCAGTAGGACAGGGGTTAACTATGGCTACACCTTC. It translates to CAISRTGVNYGYTF.